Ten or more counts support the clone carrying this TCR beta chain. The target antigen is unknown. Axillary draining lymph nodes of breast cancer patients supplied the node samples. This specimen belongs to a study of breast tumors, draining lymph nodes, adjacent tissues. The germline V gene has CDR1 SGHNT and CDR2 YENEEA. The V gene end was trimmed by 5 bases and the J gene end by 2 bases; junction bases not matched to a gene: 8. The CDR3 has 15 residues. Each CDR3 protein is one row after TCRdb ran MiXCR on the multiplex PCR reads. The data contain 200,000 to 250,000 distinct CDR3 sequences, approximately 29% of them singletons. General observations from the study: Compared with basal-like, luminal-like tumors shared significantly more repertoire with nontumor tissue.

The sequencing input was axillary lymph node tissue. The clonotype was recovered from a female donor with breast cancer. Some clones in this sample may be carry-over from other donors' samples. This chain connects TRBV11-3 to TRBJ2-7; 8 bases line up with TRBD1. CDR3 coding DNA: TGTGCCAGCAGCCCCTCGGGACAGGACACCTACGAGCAGTACTTC. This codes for CASSPSGQDTYEQYF.